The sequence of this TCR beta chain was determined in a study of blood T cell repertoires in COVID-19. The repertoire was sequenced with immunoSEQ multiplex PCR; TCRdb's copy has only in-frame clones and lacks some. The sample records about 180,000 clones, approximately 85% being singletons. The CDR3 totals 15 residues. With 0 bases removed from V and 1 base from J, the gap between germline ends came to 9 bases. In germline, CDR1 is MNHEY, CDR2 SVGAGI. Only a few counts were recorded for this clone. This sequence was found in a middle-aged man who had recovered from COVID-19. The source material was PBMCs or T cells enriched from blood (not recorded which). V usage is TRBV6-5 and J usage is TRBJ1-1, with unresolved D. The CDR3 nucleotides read TGTGCCAGCAGTTACTCGGGCAGGCAGAACACTGAAGCTTTCTTT. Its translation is CASSYSGRQNTEAFF.